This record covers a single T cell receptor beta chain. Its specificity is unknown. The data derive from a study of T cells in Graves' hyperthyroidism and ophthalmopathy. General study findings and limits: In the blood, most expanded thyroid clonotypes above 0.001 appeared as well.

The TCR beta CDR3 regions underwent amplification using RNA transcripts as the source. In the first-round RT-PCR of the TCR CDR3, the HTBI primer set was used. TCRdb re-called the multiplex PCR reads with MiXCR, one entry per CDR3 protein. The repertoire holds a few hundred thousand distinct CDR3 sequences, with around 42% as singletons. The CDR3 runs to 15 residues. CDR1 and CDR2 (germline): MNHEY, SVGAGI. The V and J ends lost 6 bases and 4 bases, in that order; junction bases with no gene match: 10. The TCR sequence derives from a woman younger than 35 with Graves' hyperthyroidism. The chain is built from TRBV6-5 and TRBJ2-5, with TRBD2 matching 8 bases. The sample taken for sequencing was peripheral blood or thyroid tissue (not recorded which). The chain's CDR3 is CASREGREVVETQYF. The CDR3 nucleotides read TGTGCCAGCAGGGAGGGGCGGGAGGTGGTAGAGACCCAGTACTTC.